The T cell receptor (beta chain) under discussion was sequenced for a study of blood T cell repertoires in COVID-19. Study-level background: The samples span acute and convalescent COVID-19 from the United States, Italy and Spain. The analysed material was cDNA or gDNA that came from T cells, B-cell-depleted T cells, or PBMCs.

This CDR3 has 14 residues. Germline V gives CDR1 MNHEY, CDR2 SMNVEV (reference sequence). The ends were cut back, 6 bases at V and 0 bases at J, with 12 bases in the middle. Per the study methods: Amplification of reference gene primers provided the estimated nucleated cell counts. The protocol was immunoSEQ multiplex PCR, while the TCRdb copy is restricted to in-frame clones and leaves out a portion. That table furnishes V, J and clone size, whereas the DNA furnished D and trimming. The repertoire holds about 59,000 clones, with 90% as singletons. This sequence was found in an elderly man with acute or convalescent COVID-19. The sequencing input was peripheral blood. The gene calls are TRBV27 and TRBJ2-7; a weak D match, TRBD1 (5 bases). The CDR3 region has the DNA TGTGCCAGCAGGCGTGACAGAAGCTCCTACGAGCAGTACTTC. It encodes CASRRDRSSYEQYF.